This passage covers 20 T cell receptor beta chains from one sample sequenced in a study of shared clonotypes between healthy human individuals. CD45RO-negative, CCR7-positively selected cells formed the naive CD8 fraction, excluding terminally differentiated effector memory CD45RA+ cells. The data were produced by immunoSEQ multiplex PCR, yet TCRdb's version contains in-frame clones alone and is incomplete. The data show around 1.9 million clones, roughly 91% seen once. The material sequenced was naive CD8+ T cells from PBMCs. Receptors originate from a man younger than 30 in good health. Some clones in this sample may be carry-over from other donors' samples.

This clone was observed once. The CDR3 loop is CASSLSPGSNTGELFF. The CDR3 coding sequence is TGTGCCAGCAGTTTATCCCCGGGAAGTAACACCGGGGAGCTGTTTTTT. The V call is TRBV27, the J call TRBJ2-2, with D possibly TRBD2 on 5 matching bases. There are 16 residues in the CDR3. The V gene's germline CDR1 is MNHEY and CDR2 SMNVEV (reference sequence). Trimming took 0 bases from V and 2 from J, leaving 10 bases between them.

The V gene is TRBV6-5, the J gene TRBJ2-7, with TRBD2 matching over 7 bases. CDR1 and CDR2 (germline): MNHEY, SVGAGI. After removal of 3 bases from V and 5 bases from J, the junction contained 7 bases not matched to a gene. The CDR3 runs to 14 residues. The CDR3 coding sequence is TGTGCCAGCAGTTATTTGGCGGGAGTCAACGAGCAGTACTTC. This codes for CASSYLAGVNEQYF.

The chain's CDR3 is CASMKRALSINEQFF. Written as DNA, the CDR3 is TGTGCCAGTATGAAGAGGGCTTTGTCAATCAATGAGCAGTTCTTC. J is TRBJ2-1 and V is TRBV19; a possible D gene is TRBD2 (5 bases). There are 15 residues in the CDR3. The germline V and J ends were trimmed by 7 bases and 6 bases, with 19 bases remaining between them. Germline CDR1 LNHDA, CDR2 SQIVND (reference sequence).

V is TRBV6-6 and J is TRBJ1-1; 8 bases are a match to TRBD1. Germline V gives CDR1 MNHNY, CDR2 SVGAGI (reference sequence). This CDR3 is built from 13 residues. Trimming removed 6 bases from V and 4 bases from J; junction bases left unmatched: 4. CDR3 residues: CASRDRAGTEAFF. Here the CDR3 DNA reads TGTGCCAGCAGGGACAGGGCCGGCACTGAAGCTTTCTTT.

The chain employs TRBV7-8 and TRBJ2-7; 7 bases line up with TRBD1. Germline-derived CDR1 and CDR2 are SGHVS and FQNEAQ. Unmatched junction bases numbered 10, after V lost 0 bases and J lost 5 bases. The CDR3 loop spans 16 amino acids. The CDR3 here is CASSLAFKGARDEQYF. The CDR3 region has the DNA TGTGCCAGCAGCTTAGCGTTTAAGGGGGCGCGTGACGAGCAGTACTTC.

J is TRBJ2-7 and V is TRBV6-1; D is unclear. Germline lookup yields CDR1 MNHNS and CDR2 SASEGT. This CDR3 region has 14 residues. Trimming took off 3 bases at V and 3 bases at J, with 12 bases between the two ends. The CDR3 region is CASSDWGLVYEQYF. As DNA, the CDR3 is TGTGCCAGCAGTGATTGGGGATTGGTCTACGAGCAGTACTTC.

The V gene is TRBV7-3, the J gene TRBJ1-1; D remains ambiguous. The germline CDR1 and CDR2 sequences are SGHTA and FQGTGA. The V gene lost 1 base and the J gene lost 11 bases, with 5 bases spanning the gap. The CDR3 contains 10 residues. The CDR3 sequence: CASSLNQAFF. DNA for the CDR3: TGTGCCAGCAGCTTAAATCAGGCTTTCTTT.

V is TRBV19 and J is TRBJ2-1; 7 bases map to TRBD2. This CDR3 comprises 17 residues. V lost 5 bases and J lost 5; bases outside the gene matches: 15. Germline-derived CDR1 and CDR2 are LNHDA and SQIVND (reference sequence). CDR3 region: CASSWDPKLAVNNEQFF. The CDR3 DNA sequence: TGTGCCAGTAGTTGGGACCCGAAGCTAGCGGTAAACAATGAGCAGTTCTTC.

The CDR3 DNA sequence: TGTGCCAGCAGCCATCACCGAATGGGCGGCACAGATACGCAGTATTTT. Its protein is CASSHHRMGGTDTQYF. V and J are TRBV14 and TRBJ2-3; D remains ambiguous. V lost 3 bases, J lost 1 base, and 14 bases lay in between. Looked up from germline, CDR1 is SGHDN and CDR2 is FVKESK. This CDR3 region has 16 residues.

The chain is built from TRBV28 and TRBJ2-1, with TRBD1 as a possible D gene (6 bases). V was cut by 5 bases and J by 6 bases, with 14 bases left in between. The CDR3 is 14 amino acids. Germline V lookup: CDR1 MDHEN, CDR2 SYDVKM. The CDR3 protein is CASSRTDRFNEQFF. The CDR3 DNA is TGTGCCAGCAGTAGAACGGACAGATTCAATGAGCAGTTCTTC.

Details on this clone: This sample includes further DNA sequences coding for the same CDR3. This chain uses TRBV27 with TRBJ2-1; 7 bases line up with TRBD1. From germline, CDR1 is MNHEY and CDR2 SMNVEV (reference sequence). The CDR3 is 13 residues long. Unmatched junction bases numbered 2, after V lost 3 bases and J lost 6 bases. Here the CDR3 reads CASSLGQSNEQFF. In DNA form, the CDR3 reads TGTGCCAGCAGTTTGGGACAGAGCAATGAGCAGTTCTTC.

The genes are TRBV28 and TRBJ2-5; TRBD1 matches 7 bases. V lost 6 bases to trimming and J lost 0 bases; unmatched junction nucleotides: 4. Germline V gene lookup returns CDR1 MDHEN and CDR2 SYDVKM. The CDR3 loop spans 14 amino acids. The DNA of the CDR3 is TGTGCCAGCAGCCCTGGGACAGACCAAGAGACCCAGTACTTC. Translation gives CASSPGTDQETQYF.

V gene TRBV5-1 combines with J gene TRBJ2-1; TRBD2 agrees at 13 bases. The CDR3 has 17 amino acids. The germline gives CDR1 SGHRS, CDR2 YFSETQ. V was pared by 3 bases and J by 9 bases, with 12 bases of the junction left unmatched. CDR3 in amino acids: CASSSGLAGVLGSEQFF. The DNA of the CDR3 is TGCGCCAGCAGCTCTGGACTAGCGGGAGTATTGGGGAGTGAGCAGTTCTTC.

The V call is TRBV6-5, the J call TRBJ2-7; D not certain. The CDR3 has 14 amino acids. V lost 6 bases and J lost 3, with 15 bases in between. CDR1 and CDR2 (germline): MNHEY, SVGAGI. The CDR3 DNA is TGTGCCAGCAGAACGACGGAGACAAACTACGAGCAGTACTTC. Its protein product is CASRTTETNYEQYF.

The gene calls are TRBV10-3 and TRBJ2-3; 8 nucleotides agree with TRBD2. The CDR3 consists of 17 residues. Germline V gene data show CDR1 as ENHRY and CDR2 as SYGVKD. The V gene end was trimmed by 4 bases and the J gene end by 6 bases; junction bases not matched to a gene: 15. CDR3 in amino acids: CAISGIPTSGQRDTQYF. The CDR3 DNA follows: TGTGCCATCAGTGGCATCCCCACTAGCGGCCAAAGGGATACGCAGTATTTT.

DNA of the CDR3: TGTGCCAGCAGCGTAAGGGCAGGAGGCTACAATGAGCAGTTCTTC. Translated: CASSVRAGGYNEQFF. The chain combines TRBV9 with TRBJ2-1, with D possibly matching TRBD2 (5 bases). The V end was cut by 1 base, the J end by 3 bases, with 11 bases between. This CDR3 has 15 amino acids. From germline, CDR1 is SGDLS and CDR2 YYNGEE. Complete variable domain (other parts from reference TRBV9 and TRBJ2-1): DSGVTQTPKHLITATGQRVTLRCSPRSGDLSVYWYQQSLDQGLQFLIQYYNGEERAKGNILERFSAQQFPDLHSELNLSSLELGDSALYFCASSVRAGGYNEQFFGPGTRLTVL.

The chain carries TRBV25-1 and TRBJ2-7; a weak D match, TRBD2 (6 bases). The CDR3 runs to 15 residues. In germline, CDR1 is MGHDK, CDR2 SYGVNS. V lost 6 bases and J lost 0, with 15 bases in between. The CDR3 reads CASRGVRGSSYEQYF. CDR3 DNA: TGTGCCAGCAGGGGGGTCCGGGGGAGCTCCTACGAGCAGTACTTC.

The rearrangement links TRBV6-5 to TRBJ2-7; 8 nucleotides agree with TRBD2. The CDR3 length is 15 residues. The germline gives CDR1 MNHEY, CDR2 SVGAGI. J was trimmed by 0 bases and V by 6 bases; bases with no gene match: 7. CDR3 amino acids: CASSFLSGSSYEQYF. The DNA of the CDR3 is TGTGCCAGCAGCTTCCTAAGCGGGAGCTCCTACGAGCAGTACTTC.

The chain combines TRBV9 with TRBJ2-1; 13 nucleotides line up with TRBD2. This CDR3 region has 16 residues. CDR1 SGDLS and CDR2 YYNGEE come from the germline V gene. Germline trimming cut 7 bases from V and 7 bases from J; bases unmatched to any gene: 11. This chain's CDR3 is CASATPLAGGLNEQFF. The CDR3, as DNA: TGTGCCAGCGCGACCCCACTAGCGGGAGGGTTAAATGAGCAGTTCTTC.

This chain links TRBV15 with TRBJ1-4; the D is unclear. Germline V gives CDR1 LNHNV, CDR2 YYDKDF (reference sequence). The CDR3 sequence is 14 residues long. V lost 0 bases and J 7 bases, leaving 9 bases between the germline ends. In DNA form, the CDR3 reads TGTGCCACCAGCAGAGATACGGCGGGTGAAAAACTGTTTTTT. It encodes CATSRDTAGEKLFF.